Following are 24 T cell receptor beta chains from one sample sequenced in a study of cytomegalovirus exposure and HLA in healthy donors. The PCR was carried out with 60 Vbeta primers and 13 Jbeta primers. Generated by immunoSEQ multiplex PCR, the TCRdb table keeps only in-frame clones and is missing some. The table has 120,000 or so clones, around four fifths seen once. Sequenced material: PBMCs. The source of these receptors is a man younger than 35 in good health and CMV-seropositive.

The V call is TRBV28, the J call TRBJ1-2; 11 bases are a match to TRBD1. J gave up 8 bases and V 3 bases, and 8 bases lay outside the gene matches. This CDR3 comprises 15 residues. CDR1 and CDR2 (germline): MDHEN, SYDVKM. CDR3 nucleotide sequence: TGTGCCAGCAGTTTCCCCGGACAGGGGGCTGTCGGCTACACCTTC. Translated, it gives CASSFPGQGAVGYTF.

This rearrangement joins TRBV27 to TRBJ2-1; TRBD1 might be the D (6 bases). Germline V gene data show CDR1 as MNHEY and CDR2 as SMNVEV (reference sequence). V was clipped by 6 bases and J by 15 bases, with 18 bases between them. The CDR3 has 12 amino acids. The CDR3 loop is CASRQPAGEAFF. In DNA, the CDR3 is TGTGCCAGCAGGCAGCCGGCAGGGGAAGCGTTCTTC.

The chain has TRBV2 and TRBJ2-5; 10 bases fit TRBD2. The end of the DNA aligns better with TRBJ2-7, so the J call may be wrong. The CDR3 contains 15 residues. The V gene's germline CDR1 is SNHLY and CDR2 FYNNEI. The CDR3 loop is CAYTPSGGALYEQYF. CDR3 sequence (DNA): TGTGCCTACACTCCCAGCGGGGGGGCCCTCTACGAGCAGTACTTC.

The rearrangement uses TRBV2 and TRBJ1-1, with D perhaps TRBD1 (5 bases). Germline assignment: CDR1 SNHLY and CDR2 FYNNEI. The V end lost 10 bases, the J end lost 6 bases, and 12 bases lay between the germline ends. This CDR3 spans 11 amino acids. The CDR3 reads CATLGGAEAFF. The CDR3 DNA reads TGTGCCACCCTCGGGGGGGCTGAAGCTTTCTTT. Full variable domain (outside the CDR3, taken from reference TRBV2 and TRBJ1-1): EPEVTQTPSHQVTQMGQEVILRCVPISNHLYFYWYRQILGQKVEFLVSFYNNEISEKSEIFDDQFSVERPDGSNFTLKIRSTKLEDSAMYFCATLGGAEAFFGQGTRLTVV.

V gene TRBV7-2 combines with J gene TRBJ2-3, with D maybe TRBD2 (5 bases). Germline V lookup: CDR1 SGHTA, CDR2 FQGNSA. The CDR3 runs 12 residues. Deletions cut 5 bases from V and 12 bases from J, with 15 bases between. CDR3 sequence: CASSLEGAAQYF. The CDR3 DNA sequence: TGTGCCAGCAGCCTCGAGGGCGCGGCTCAGTATTTT.

The chain recombines TRBV7-7 with TRBJ2-1, with 10 bases identical to TRBD1. The germline gives CDR1 SSHAT, CDR2 FNYEAQ (reference sequence). CDR3 length equals 14 residues. The V segment lost 8 bases and the J segment 8 bases; nucleotides outside the gene matches: 9. The CDR3 region is CASALGTGDYEQFF. The CDR3 DNA is TGTGCCAGCGCACTAGGGACAGGGGACTATGAGCAGTTCTTC.

The chain links TRBV6-5 to TRBJ1-2; TRBD1 aligns across 9 bases. The trim removed 6 bases at V and 8 bases at J, leaving 13 bases unmatched. CDR3 length equals 15 residues. Per germline, CDR1 MNHEY and CDR2 SVGAGI. The CDR3 reads CASSNPRDRDQGYTF. The CDR3, as DNA: TGTGCCAGCAGCAACCCCAGGGACAGGGATCAAGGCTACACCTTC.

The gene calls are TRBV5-1 and TRBJ1-2; perhaps TRBD1 as D (6 bases). The CDR3 length is 14 residues. With 0 bases removed from V and 7 bases from J, the gap between germline ends came to 13 bases. The germline V gene encodes CDR1 SGHRS and CDR2 YFSETQ. The DNA for the CDR3 is TGCGCCAGCAGCTTGGGGAGCAGGGGCGGTGGCTACACCTTC. Its translation is CASSLGSRGGGYTF.

The rearrangement joins TRBV11-2 to TRBJ1-2; D possibly corresponds to TRBD1 (6 bases). V lost 0 bases and J 2 bases, leaving 7 bases between the germline ends. This CDR3 is 14 amino acids long. Germline CDR1 and CDR2: SGHAT and FQNNGV. The CDR3 nucleotides read TGTGCCAGCAGCTTAGAGGACAGCAACTATGGCTACACCTTC. It encodes CASSLEDSNYGYTF.

The chain uses TRBV14 and TRBJ1-1; 7 bases agree with TRBD1. V shed 3 bases, J shed 6 bases, and the junction held 4 bases outside the gene matches. The V gene's germline CDR1 is SGHDN and CDR2 FVKESK. The CDR3 covers 13 residues. The CDR3 DNA sequence: TGTGCCAGCAGCCAGGCAGGGGGAGCTGAAGCTTTCTTT. Its translation is CASSQAGGAEAFF.

This chain links TRBV4-1 with TRBJ2-7, with 7 bases aligning to TRBD1. V lost 2 bases and J lost 3; bases outside the gene matches: 7. The length of the CDR3 is 15 residues. The germline gives CDR1 MGHRA, CDR2 YSYEKL. The CDR3 bases are TGCGCCAGCAGCCAACAACAGGGGTCTCTCTACGAGCAGTACTTC. This encodes CASSQQQGSLYEQYF.

This clone occurred once. This chain connects TRBV7-3 to TRBJ2-7; 8 bases line up with TRBD2. J gave up 4 bases and V 3 bases, and 5 bases lay outside the gene matches. Germline values: CDR1 SGHTA, CDR2 FQGTGA. The CDR3 extends over 14 amino acids. CDR3 sequence reads: CASSFSGTAYEQYF. In DNA, the CDR3 is TGTGCCAGCAGCTTTAGCGGGACCGCTTACGAGCAGTACTTC.

The rearrangement joins TRBV27 to TRBJ2-1, with a tentative D call TRBD2 (6 bases). CDR1 and CDR2 (germline): MNHEY, SMNVEV (reference sequence). V was pared by 3 bases and J by 7 bases, with 7 bases between. The CDR3 length is 12 residues. The DNA of the CDR3 is TGTGCCAGCAGTTTGGGGGGAAATGAGCAGTTCTTC. The encoded protein is CASSLGGNEQFF.

The rearrangement uses TRBV6-1 and TRBJ1-1, with a tentative D call TRBD1 (5 bases). Trimming took off 4 bases at V and 0 bases at J, with 6 bases between the two ends. The germline CDR1 and CDR2 sequences are MNHNS and SASEGT. The CDR3 sequence is 13 residues long. The CDR3 coding sequence is TGTGCCAGCAGTGGACAGATGAACACTGAAGCTTTCTTT. Amino acid sequence: CASSGQMNTEAFF.

The chain uses TRBV30 and TRBJ1-2; maybe TRBD1 (5 bases). Trimming pared 4 bases from V and 6 bases from J, leaving 18 bases between. This CDR3 has 14 amino acids. The V gene's germline CDR1 is GTSNPN and CDR2 SVGIG (reference sequence). CDR3 residues: CAWTHNQGGDGYTF. DNA for the CDR3: TGTGCCTGGACCCATAACCAGGGAGGGGATGGCTACACCTTC.

The chain recombines TRBV7-9 with TRBJ2-3; TRBD2 matches at 12 bases. The germline V gene encodes CDR1 SEHNR and CDR2 FQNEAQ (reference sequence). The length of the CDR3 is 17 residues. After removal of 4 bases from V and 1 base from J, the junction contained 6 bases not matched to a gene. The CDR3 reads CASSSSTSGGGTDTQYF. For the CDR3, the DNA is TGTGCCAGCAGCTCTTCGACTAGCGGGGGAGGCACAGATACGCAGTATTTT.

V gene TRBV7-8 combines with J gene TRBJ1-5, with 8 bases matching TRBD1. This CDR3 has 15 residues. The V segment lost 3 bases and the J segment 4 bases; nucleotides outside the gene matches: 5. CDR1 is SGHVS and CDR2 is FQNEAQ in the germline V gene. The CDR3 reads CASSLDREVNQPQHF. Here the CDR3 DNA reads TGTGCCAGCAGCTTGGACAGGGAGGTGAATCAGCCCCAGCATTTT.

The rearrangement uses TRBV5-4 and TRBJ1-6; 7 bases map to TRBD1. V shed 8 bases, J shed 7 bases, and the junction held 6 bases outside the gene matches. CDR3 length: 13 amino acids. Germline CDR1 SGHNT, CDR2 YYREEE (reference sequence). DNA of the CDR3: TGTGCCAGTTCGACAGGGAAAAATTCACCCCTCCACTTT. This encodes CASSTGKNSPLHF.

The J gene is TRBJ1-1, the V gene TRBV2; possibly TRBD1 for D (5 bases). Germline CDR1 reads SNHLY; CDR2 reads FYNNEI. The CDR3 is 12 amino acids. Trimming pared 7 bases from V and 6 bases from J, leaving 12 bases between. CDR3 nucleotide sequence: TGTGCCAGCACGGTACAGGCCGCTGAAGCTTTCTTT. Its translation is CASTVQAAEAFF.

The chain joins TRBV4-1 to TRBJ2-1, with 9 nucleotides matching TRBD2. Germline V CDR1 and CDR2: MGHRA, YSYEKL. V trimming: 4 bases; J trimming: 10 bases; junction bases outside the gene matches: 2. The CDR3 is 12 residues long. The CDR3 loop reads CASSRSGGEQFF. Written as DNA, the CDR3 is TGCGCCAGCAGCCGTAGCGGGGGCGAGCAGTTCTTC.

The J gene is TRBJ2-7, the V gene TRBV6-6, with D possibly TRBD1 on 6 matching bases. Germline assignment: CDR1 MNHNY and CDR2 SVGAGI (reference sequence). Deletions cut 10 bases from V and 2 bases from J, with 12 bases between. The CDR3 consists of 12 residues. The CDR3 spells CATSTGTYEQYF. CDR3 nucleotide sequence: TGTGCCACCTCGACAGGTACCTACGAGCAGTACTTC.

The rearrangement links TRBV6-5 to TRBJ2-1, with 8 bases aligning to TRBD1. CDR1 and CDR2 from the germline V gene are MNHEY and SVGAGI. With V trimmed by 0 bases and J by 8 bases, 3 bases remained unmatched. The CDR3 has 14 residues. CDR3 in DNA: TGTGCCAGCAGTTACTCAGCAGGGGGCGATGAGCAGTTCTTC. Amino acid sequence: CASSYSAGGDEQFF.

The chain combines TRBV6-5 with TRBJ1-2, with TRBD1 as a possible D gene (5 bases). Trimming removed 0 bases from V and 7 bases from J, with 12 bases in between. Germline values: CDR1 MNHEY, CDR2 SVGAGI. The CDR3 extends over 14 amino acids. The CDR3: CASSYSGGFAGYTF. The CDR3, as DNA: TGTGCCAGCAGTTACTCTGGGGGGTTTGCTGGCTACACCTTC.

The V call is TRBV7-3, the J call TRBJ2-7; D is possibly TRBD1 (6 bases). The V and J ends lost 0 bases and 3 bases respectively, with 6 bases between them. The CDR3 is made up of 13 amino acids. From germline, CDR1 is SGHTA and CDR2 FQGTGA. The chain's CDR3 is CASSLTGGYEQYF. The CDR3 bases are TGTGCCAGCAGCTTAACAGGGGGCTACGAGCAGTACTTC. Combining the CDR3 with reference TRBV7-3 and TRBJ2-7 gives the whole variable domain GAGVSQTPSNKVTEKGKYVELRCDPISGHTALYWYRQSLGQGPEFLIYFQGTGAADDSGLPNDRFFAVRPEGSVSTLKIQRTERGDSAVYLCASSLTGGYEQYFGPGTRLTVT.